This T cell receptor beta chain emerged from a study of control samples from healthy donors and cancer patients. This CDR3 is built from 15 residues. Looked up from germline, CDR1 is SQVTM and CDR2 is ANQGSEA. V lost 1 base to trimming and J lost 4 bases, with 14 bases between them. Using immunoSEQ multiplex PCR, the repertoire was profiled, and TCRdb retains in-frame clones only, with some absent. In the table there are around 30,000 clones, approximately 91% of which are singletons. This chain uses TRBV29-1 with TRBJ1-5; the D is unclear. Material: PBMCs. The source is a man aged 50 to 60 with lung cancer. CDR3 sequence reads: CSVEGPGGGNQPQHF. DNA of the CDR3: TGCAGCGTTGAAGGTCCAGGAGGAGGGAATCAGCCCCAGCATTTT.